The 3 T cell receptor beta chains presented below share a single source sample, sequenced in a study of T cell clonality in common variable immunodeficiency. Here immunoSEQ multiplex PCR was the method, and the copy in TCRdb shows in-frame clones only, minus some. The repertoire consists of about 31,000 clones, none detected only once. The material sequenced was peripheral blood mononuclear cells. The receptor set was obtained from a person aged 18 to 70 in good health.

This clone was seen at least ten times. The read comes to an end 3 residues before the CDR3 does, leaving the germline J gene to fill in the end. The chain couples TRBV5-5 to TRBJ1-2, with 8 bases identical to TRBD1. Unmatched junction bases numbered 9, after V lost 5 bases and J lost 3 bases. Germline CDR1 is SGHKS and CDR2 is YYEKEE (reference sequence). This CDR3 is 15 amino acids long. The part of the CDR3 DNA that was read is TGTGCCAGCAGTTTTGGGTTACAGGGGGACTATGGC. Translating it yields CASSFGLQGDYG. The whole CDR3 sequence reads CASSFGLQGDYGYTF.

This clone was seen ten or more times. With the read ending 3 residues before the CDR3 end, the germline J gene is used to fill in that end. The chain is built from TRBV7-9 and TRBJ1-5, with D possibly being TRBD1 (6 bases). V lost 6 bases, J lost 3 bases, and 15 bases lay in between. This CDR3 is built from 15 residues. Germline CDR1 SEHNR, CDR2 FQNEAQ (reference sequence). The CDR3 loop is CASSDSQGFNQPQHF. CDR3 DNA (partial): TGTGCCAGCAGTGATTCTCAGGGGTTCAATCAGCCC.

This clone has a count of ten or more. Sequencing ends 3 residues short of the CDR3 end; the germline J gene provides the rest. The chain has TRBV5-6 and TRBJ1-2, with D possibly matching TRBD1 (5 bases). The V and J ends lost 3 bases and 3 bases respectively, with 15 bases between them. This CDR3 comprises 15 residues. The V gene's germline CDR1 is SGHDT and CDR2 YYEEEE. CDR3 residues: CASSWGGGKHYGYTF. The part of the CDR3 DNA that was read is TGTGCCAGCAGCTGGGGCGGGGGTAAACACTATGGC.